This record concerns one T cell receptor (beta chain) sequence. Its antigen is not known. CDR3 length: 12 residues. The V and J ends lost 4 bases and 4 bases respectively, with 8 bases between them. Germline-derived CDR1 and CDR2 are SGHNT and YYREEE (reference sequence). 60 Vbeta and 13 Jbeta primers were used in PCR. Libraries were prepared by immunoSEQ multiplex PCR; TCRdb keeps only in-frame clonotypes and omits some of them. The table shows about 200,000 clones, with about four fifths occurring only once. The entry originates in a study of cytomegalovirus exposure and HLA in healthy donors. Background on the study: Earlier sequencing of about 200 million T cells yielded fewer than 140 million unique TCR beta sequences.

Study-wide findings and caveats: Per a prior analysis, the majority of TCR beta V segments were productive roughly 87% or roughly 30% of the time.

The sample comprised PBMCs. This TCR was recovered from a woman aged 40-49 years in good health and CMV-seronegative. The J gene is TRBJ1-1, the V gene TRBV5-4, with D unresolved. Here the CDR3 reads CASSNSSTEAFF. The CDR3 nucleotides read TGTGCCAGCAGCAACTCCTCCACTGAAGCTTTCTTT. Combining the CDR3 with reference TRBV5-4 and TRBJ1-1 gives the whole variable domain ETGVTQSPTHLIKTRGQQVTLRCSSQSGHNTVSWYQQALGQGPQFIFQYYREEENGRGNFPPRFSGLQFPNYSSELNVNALELDDSALYLCASSNSSTEAFFGQGTRLTVV.